A selection of T cell receptor beta chains follows, all from one sample in a study of T cells in Graves' hyperthyroidism and ophthalmopathy. TCRdb re-derived calls from the multiplex PCR reads in MiXCR, one entry per CDR3 protein. The sample gives around 300,000 distinct CDR3 sequences, roughly 13% of which show up once; 7% to 9% is in the top ten. Sequenced input: blood. These receptors all come from a woman in her 40s with Graves' hyperthyroidism. Each CDR3 is given without its conserved first and last residue. Expanded clones are given a class, and other clones once, few, many or no size at all.

clone size,CDR3 length,J gene,V gene,CDR3 protein
NA,17,TRBJ2-5,TRBV19,ASSPLPTPGTGRQETQY
NA,10,TRBJ2-2,TRBV10-1,ASSDNTGELF
few,16,TRBJ2-4,TRBV30,AWSLGVQGFLAKNIQY
NA,16,TRBJ2-2,TRBV6-1,ASSEGQGAVRNTGELF
NA,12,TRBJ2-5,TRBV5-1,ASGTGGDGETQY
NA,13,TRBJ2-7,TRBV19,ASSILAGGPYEQY
many,10,TRBJ2-1,TRBV12-3/TRBV12-4,ASSPARTTQF
many,13,TRBJ2-1,TRBV11-2,ASSLDRTSGSEQF
many,12,TRBJ2-1,TRBV28,AIKGTSGNNEQF
many,11,TRBJ1-1,TRBV2,ASSGHQNTEAF
few,14,TRBJ2-1,TRBV5-1,ASTSPGQLNNNEQF
NA,12,TRBJ2-7,TRBV20-1,SARSLGRDNEQY
many,10,TRBJ1-1,TRBV20-1,SATQDGTEAF
NA,14,NA,TRBV18,ASSPPGLAGGSEQF
many,12,TRBJ2-7,TRBV27,ASSRDYKVYEQY
NA,10,TRBJ2-1,TRBV5-1,ASRPNGIEQF
NA,11,TRBJ2-5,TRBV7-2,ASSLGPLETQY
many,9,TRBJ2-3,TRBV20-1,SAPFPDTQY
few,10,TRBJ1-5,TRBV10-3,AISESPGHKH
NA,10,TRBJ1-1,TRBV30,AWSQEGTEAF
many,13,TRBJ2-3,TRBV20-1,SAPPGTRTTDTQY
few,12,TRBJ1-6,TRBV7-3,ASSLGPGNSPLH